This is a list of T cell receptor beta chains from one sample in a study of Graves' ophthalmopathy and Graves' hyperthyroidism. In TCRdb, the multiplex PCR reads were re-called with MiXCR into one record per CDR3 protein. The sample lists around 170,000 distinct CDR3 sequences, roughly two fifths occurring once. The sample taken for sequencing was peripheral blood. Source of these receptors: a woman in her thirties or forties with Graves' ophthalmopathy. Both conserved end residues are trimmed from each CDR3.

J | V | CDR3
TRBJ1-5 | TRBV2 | ASRGDRVSNQPQH
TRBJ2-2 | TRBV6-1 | ASRNQGNTGELF
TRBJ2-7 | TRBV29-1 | SVVTPRDLREQY
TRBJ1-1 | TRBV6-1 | ASGETGGTEAF
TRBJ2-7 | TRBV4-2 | ASSPRQGPYEQY
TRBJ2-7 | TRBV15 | ATSTTLGSYEQY
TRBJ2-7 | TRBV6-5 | ASSYSARGSYEQY
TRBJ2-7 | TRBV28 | ASFFIDRAMRNEQY
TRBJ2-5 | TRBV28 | ASSDDRGGQETQY
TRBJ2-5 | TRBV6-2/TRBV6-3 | ASSLPPLLQETQY
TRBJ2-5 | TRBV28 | ASSRTGRPRTGETQY
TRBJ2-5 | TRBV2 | ASSPRDRGLRETQY
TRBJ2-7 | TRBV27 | ASSLMGRGYEQY
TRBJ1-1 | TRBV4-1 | ASSQVGAVNTEAF
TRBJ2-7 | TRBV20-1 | SAGTQPSYEQY
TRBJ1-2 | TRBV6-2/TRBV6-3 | ASSYGTSDGYT
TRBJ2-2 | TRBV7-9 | ASSFRGDGELF
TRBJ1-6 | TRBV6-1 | ASSPSTGLH
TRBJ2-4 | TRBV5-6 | ASTRGGAKNIQY
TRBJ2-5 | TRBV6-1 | ASSEEEARWETQY
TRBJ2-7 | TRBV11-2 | ASSFLVVRSPSYEQY
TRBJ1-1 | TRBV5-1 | ASSLKEGGHTEAF
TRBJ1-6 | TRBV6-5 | ASSYSVNSPLH
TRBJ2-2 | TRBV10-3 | AIRLNTGELF
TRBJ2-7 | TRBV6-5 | ASQPYRGTTYEQY
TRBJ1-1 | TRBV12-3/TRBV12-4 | ASRYSGGTDTEAF
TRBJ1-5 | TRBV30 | AWSGKTGVSNQPQH
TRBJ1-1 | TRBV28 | ASGLRGRGTEAF
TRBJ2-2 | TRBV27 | ASSPYLSGELF
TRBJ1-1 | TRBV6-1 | ASTPWGNTEAF
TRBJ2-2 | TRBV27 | ASGDTGELF
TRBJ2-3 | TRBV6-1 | ASSEWYQRGVTDTQY
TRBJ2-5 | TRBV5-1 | ASSGRVQETQY
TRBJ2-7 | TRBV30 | AWSLADLSEQY
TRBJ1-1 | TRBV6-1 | ASSEITF
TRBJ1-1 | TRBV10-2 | ASSDRTGVLNTEAF
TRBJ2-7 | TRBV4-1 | ASSPGLAASYEQY
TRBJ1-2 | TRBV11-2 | ASSLEVLRSGYGYT
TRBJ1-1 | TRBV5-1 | ASSGGGTTEAF
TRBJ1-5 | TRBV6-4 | ASSTRPGQISNQPQH
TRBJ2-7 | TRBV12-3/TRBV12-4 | ASSSGLAGNYEQY
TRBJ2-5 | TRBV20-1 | SARDREGTGYQETQY
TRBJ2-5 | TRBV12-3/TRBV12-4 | ASSLRRSQETQY
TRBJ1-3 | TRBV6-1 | ASFSRSGNTIY
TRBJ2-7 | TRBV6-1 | ASSESVGTNGRYEQY